This TCR beta chain was sequenced in a study of blood T cell repertoires in COVID-19. Study overall: COVID-19 samples, acute and convalescent, were from the United States, Italy and Spain. Sources were T cells, B-cell-depleted T cells, or PBMCs; the material itself was cDNA or gDNA.

Measured with immunoSEQ multiplex PCR; TCRdb has only the in-frame clones, and not every one. The data contain about 210,000 clones, over 70% of them singletons. The germline V gene encodes CDR1 SGHAT and CDR2 FQNNGV. This CDR3 comprises 17 residues. V lost 1 base to trimming and J lost 6 bases; unmatched junction nucleotides: 12. The sequenced sample was peripheral blood. V and J are TRBV11-2 and TRBJ2-3, with 8 bases identical to TRBD2. This TCR came from a man aged 45-65 years with active or convalescent COVID-19. Here the CDR3 DNA reads TGTGCCAGCAGCTTAGTTCGGCGCGGGGGGTTTGTGGATACGCAGTATTTT. Protein: CASSLVRRGGFVDTQYF.